This is a list of T cell receptor beta chains from one sample in a study of vaccination and CD4 T cells after COVID-19. These receptors' antigens are unknown. TCRdb used MiXCR to reprocess the PCR reads, holding one entry per CDR3 protein. The table includes approximately 20,000 distinct CDR3 sequences, roughly 78% detected once. The material was CD4+ T cells from blood, cultured in vitro, obtained after SARS-CoV-2 vaccination. All receptors come from a human donor who received a COVID-19 vaccine. CDR3s include the opening cysteine and the closing phenylalanine or tryptophan. A D gene is named only where the DNA matches it firmly. The size of a clone is reported for some rows only, either as once, few or many, or as a class for expanded clones.

TRBJ1-2	TRBV15	-	TRBD1	CATSRDQGGQGFGYTF	TGTGCCACCAGCAGAGATCAGGGCGGACAGGGCTTTGGCTACACCTTC
TRBJ2-7	TRBV6-1	-	TRBD1	CASSESAGTGHSYEQYF	TGTGCCAGCAGTGAATCGGCCGGGACAGGGCATTCCTACGAGCAGTACTTC
TRBJ2-7	TRBV2	-	TRBD2	CASRRRGEAYEQYF	TGTGCCAGCAGGAGGCGGGGGGAGGCCTACGAGCAGTACTTC
TRBJ1-5	TRBV7-2	-	-	CASSQGLESNQPQHF	TGTGCCAGCAGCCAGGGGTTAGAGAGCAATCAGCCCCAGCATTTT
TRBJ1-3	TRBV6-5	once	TRBD1	CASSYPWTGPSGNTIYF	TGTGCCAGCAGTTACCCATGGACAGGTCCCTCTGGAAACACCATATATTTT
TRBJ1-6	TRBV7-8	-	TRBD1	CASSFGQGRYNSPLHF	TGTGCCAGCAGTTTCGGACAGGGGCGCTATAATTCACCCCTCCACTTT
TRBJ1-5	TRBV12-3/TRBV12-4	few	-	CASSLRPNQPQHF	TGTGCCAGCAGTTTACGACCGAATCAGCCCCAGCATTTT
TRBJ2-5	TRBV19	-	TRBD1	CASSSGQGAEETQYF	TGTGCCAGTAGTTCGGGACAGGGGGCGGAAGAGACCCAGTACTTC
TRBJ2-3	TRBV20-1	-	TRBD2	CSARDRTSGTDTQYF	TGCAGTGCTAGAGACCGGACTAGCGGCACAGATACGCAGTATTTT
TRBJ2-5	TRBV7-2	-	TRBD2	CASSWLRLARWETQYF	TGTGCCAGCAGCTGGTTAAGACTAGCGCGCTGGGAGACCCAGTACTTC
TRBJ1-6	TRBV6-5	few	-	CASIYQGTTPLHF	TGTGCCAGCATTTATCAGGGTACGACACCCCTCCACTTT
TRBJ1-2	TRBV20-1	-	TRBD1	CSAARQGLSYGYTF	TGCAGTGCGGCCCGACAGGGTTTAAGCTATGGCTACACCTTC
TRBJ1-2	TRBV5-4	-	TRBD1	CASSLQDRAHGYTF	TGTGCCAGCAGCTTGCAGGACAGGGCGCATGGCTACACCTTC
TRBJ2-1	TRBV5-4	-	-	CASSLDITEDNEQFF	TGTGCCAGCAGCTTGGACATAACAGAAGACAATGAGCAGTTCTTC
TRBJ1-6	TRBV28	-	-	CASSRRHRASPLHF	TGTGCCAGCAGCCGTCGACACCGCGCTTCACCCCTCCACTTT
TRBJ2-2	TRBV6-5	-	-	CASSYSWGTDTGELFF	TGTGCCAGCAGTTACTCATGGGGGACGGACACCGGGGAGCTGTTTTTT
TRBJ2-3	TRBV2	-	-	CASSPGPISWTDTQYF	TGTGCCAGCAGTCCCGGACCAATATCGTGGACAGATACGCAGTATTTT
TRBJ1-5	TRBV20-1	-	-	CSAWDNHQPQHF	TGCAGTGCTTGGGACAACCATCAGCCCCAGCATTTT
TRBJ1-1	TRBV9	-	-	CASSVKGVGTEAFF	TGTGCCAGCAGCGTAAAGGGGGTAGGCACTGAAGCTTTCTTT
TRBJ1-5	TRBV21-1	-	-	CASSKGRDSYQPQHF	TGTGCCAGCAGCAAAGGCCGGGACAGCTATCAGCCCCAGCATTTT
TRBJ2-7	TRBV6-1	-	-	CASSPTLNYEQYF	TGTGCCAGCAGCCCGACCTTAAACTACGAGCAGTACTTC
TRBJ2-1	TRBV24-1	-	-	CATSDATGTRTSYNEQFF	TGTGCCACCAGTGACGCGACAGGGACTAGGACATCCTACAATGAGCAGTTCTTC
TRBJ1-3	TRBV30	-	-	CAWSVGHSGNTIYF	TGTGCCTGGAGTGTCGGGCACTCTGGAAACACCATATATTTT
TRBJ2-3	TRBV27	-	-	CASGLTDTQYF	TGTGCCAGCGGACTCACAGATACGCAGTATTTT
TRBJ2-5	TRBV6-5	once	-	CASSYVPEETQYF	TGTGCCAGCAGTTACGTCCCGGAAGAGACCCAGTACTTC
TRBJ2-2	TRBV19	once	-	CASSPIHTGELFF	TGTGCCAGTAGTCCTATACACACCGGGGAGCTGTTTTTT
TRBJ2-7	TRBV10-3	few	TRBD1	CAISGRDSSYEQYF	TGTGCCATCAGTGGACGGGACAGTTCCTACGAGCAGTACTTC
TRBJ1-5	TRBV7-8	medium-sized	-	CASSLGQNQPQHF	TGTGCCAGCAGCTTAGGCCAGAATCAGCCCCAGCATTTT
TRBJ1-2	TRBV20-1	-	TRBD1	CSARYDRAGIYTF	TGCAGTGCTAGATACGACAGGGCCGGGATCTACACCTTC
TRBJ1-2	TRBV18	-	-	CASSPLPRTEDGYTF	TGTGCCAGCTCACCACTACCCCGGACAGAAGATGGCTACACCTTC
TRBJ1-2	TRBV25-1	-	-	CASSVQDVYGYTF	TGTGCCAGCAGTGTTCAGGACGTCTATGGCTACACCTTC
TRBJ2-1	TRBV7-2	-	TRBD2	CASSGGGPTYNEQFF	TGTGCCAGCAGCGGCGGGGGTCCCACCTACAATGAGCAGTTCTTC
TRBJ2-3	TRBV7-8	-	-	CASSFGDPEADTQYF	TGTGCCAGCAGCTTTGGGGATCCCGAGGCAGATACGCAGTATTTT
TRBJ1-1	TRBV7-2	-	-	CASSLALVNTEAFF	TGTGCCAGCAGCTTGGCCTTAGTGAACACTGAAGCTTTCTTT
TRBJ2-7	TRBV10-3	-	-	CAISGYRDRYYEQYF	TGTGCCATCAGTGGGTACCGGGACCGCTACTACGAGCAGTACTTC
TRBJ1-5	TRBV7-2	-	TRBD1	CASSAWTGSGNQPQHF	TGTGCCAGCAGCGCCTGGACAGGGAGCGGCAATCAGCCCCAGCATTTT
TRBJ2-2	TRBV7-6	-	TRBD2	CASSSTSGAGTGELFF	TGTGCCAGCAGCTCGACTAGCGGGGCGGGGACCGGGGAGCTGTTTTTT
TRBJ1-6	TRBV15	few	-	CATSTEGVYNSPLHF	TGTGCCACCAGTACAGAGGGGGTATATAATTCACCCCTCCACTTT
TRBJ1-1	TRBV7-9	once	-	CASSYQTGGATLAFF	TGTGCCAGCAGCTACCAAACGGGGGGCGCGACCCTTGCTTTCTTT